This TCR beta chain was observed in a study of response to subunit inactivated influenza vaccine. The V gene end was trimmed by 3 bases and the J gene end by 9 bases; junction bases not matched to a gene: 6. This CDR3 region has 14 residues. TCRdb called the RT-PCR reads again in MiXCR, with one record for every CDR3 protein. Among 500,000 to 600,000 distinct CDR3 sequences listed, approximately 14% were seen once. The sequence was obtained from a man aged 45-65 years who received an inactivated influenza vaccine. Here the sequenced sample was PBMCs from blood, taken 11 to 12 days after vaccination. V gene TRBV12-3 or TRBV12-4 combines with J gene TRBJ2-1, with TRBD2 matching 9 bases. The CDR3 sequence is CASSFAGGPTEQFF. CDR3 DNA sequence: TGTGCCAGCAGTTTCGCGGGAGGGCCTACTGAGCAGTTCTTC.